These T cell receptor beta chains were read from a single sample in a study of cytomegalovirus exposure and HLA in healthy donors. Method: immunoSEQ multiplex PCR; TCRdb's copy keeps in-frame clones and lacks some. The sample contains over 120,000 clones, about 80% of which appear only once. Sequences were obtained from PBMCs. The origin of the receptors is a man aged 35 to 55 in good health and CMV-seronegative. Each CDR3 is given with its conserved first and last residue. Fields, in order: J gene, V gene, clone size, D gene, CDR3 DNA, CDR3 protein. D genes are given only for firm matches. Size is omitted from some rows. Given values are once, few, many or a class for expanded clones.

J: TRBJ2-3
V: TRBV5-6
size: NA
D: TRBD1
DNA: TGTGCCAGCAGTTATAGGACAGGGGGTTACACAGATACGCAGTATTTT
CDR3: CASSYRTGGYTDTQYF

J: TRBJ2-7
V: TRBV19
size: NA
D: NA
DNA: TGTGCCAGTAGTATAGGCGGGGCGGAGTTCTACGAGCAGTACTTC
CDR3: CASSIGGAEFYEQYF

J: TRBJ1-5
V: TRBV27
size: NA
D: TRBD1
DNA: TGTGCCAGCAGCTACAGGGGCCGGCCCCAGCATTTT
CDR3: CASSYRGRPQHF

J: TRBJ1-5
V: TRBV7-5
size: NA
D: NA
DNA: TGTGCCAGAAGCTTAGGTACAGTTGAAAGCAATCAGCCCCAGCATTTT
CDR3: CARSLGTVESNQPQHF

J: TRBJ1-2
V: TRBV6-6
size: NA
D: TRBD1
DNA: TGTGCCAGCAGCAGCCGGGACAGGGGGGGGGATGGTGGCTACACCTTC
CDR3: CASSSRDRGGDGGYTF

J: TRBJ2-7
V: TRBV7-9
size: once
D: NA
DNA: TGTGCCAGCAGCCCCGCCTACGAGCAGTACTTC
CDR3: CASSPAYEQYF

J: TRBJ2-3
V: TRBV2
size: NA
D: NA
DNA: TGTGCCAGCAGTGACTCCGAGAAACAGGGTAGGTTTACTTCTAGCACAGATACGCAGTATTTT
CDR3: CASSDSEKQGRFTSSTDTQYF

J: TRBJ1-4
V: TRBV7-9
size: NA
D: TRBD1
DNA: TGTGCCAGCAGCTTGGGACAGGGGGAAAATGAAAAACTGTTTTTT
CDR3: CASSLGQGENEKLFF

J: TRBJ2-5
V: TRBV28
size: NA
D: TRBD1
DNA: TGTGCCAGCTCCATGACAGGGAGAGAGACCCAGTACTTC
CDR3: CASSMTGRETQYF

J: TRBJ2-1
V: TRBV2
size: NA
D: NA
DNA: TGTGCCAGCAACATGGGACTGTCCTACAATGAGCAGTTCTTC
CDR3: CASNMGLSYNEQFF

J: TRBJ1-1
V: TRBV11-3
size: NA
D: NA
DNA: TGTGCCAGCAGCTTATCCCAGGCCACTGAAGCTTTCTTT
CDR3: CASSLSQATEAFF

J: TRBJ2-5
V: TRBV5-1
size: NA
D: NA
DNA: TGCGCCAGCAGTTCACAAGAGACCCAGTACTTC
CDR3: CASSSQETQYF

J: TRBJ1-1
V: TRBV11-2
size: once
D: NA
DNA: TGTGCCAGCAGCCCCGGTGGGAGGAGCACTGAAGCTTTCTTT
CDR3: CASSPGGRSTEAFF

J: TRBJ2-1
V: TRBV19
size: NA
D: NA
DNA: TGTGCCAGTACCAAACAACTAAGGCGCGACAATGAGCAGTTCTTC
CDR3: CASTKQLRRDNEQFF

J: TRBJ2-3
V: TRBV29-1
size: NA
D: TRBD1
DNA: TGCAGCGTTGAGAGACAGGGGGTGAGCACAGATACGCAGTATTTT
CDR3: CSVERQGVSTDTQYF

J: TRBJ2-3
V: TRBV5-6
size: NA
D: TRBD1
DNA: TGTGCCAGCAGCTTCGGCGACAGGGTGGATACGCAGTATTTT
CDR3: CASSFGDRVDTQYF

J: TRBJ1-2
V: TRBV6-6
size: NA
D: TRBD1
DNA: TGTGCCAGCAGTTACACCTCCGGACAGGGCCGGGGCTACACCTTC
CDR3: CASSYTSGQGRGYTF

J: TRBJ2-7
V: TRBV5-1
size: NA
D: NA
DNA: TGCGCCAGCAGCGCCAGGGTTAAGGGCTACGAGCAGTACTTC
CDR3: CASSARVKGYEQYF

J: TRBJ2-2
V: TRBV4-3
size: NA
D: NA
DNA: TGCGCCAGCAGCCAAAATATGTCCCCCGGGGAGCTGTTTTTT
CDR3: CASSQNMSPGELFF

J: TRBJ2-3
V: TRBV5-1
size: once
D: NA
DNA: TGCGCCAGCAGCGAGGACTGGCGCACAGATACGCAGTATTTT
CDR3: CASSEDWRTDTQYF

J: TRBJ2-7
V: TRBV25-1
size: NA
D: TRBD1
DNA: TGTGCCAGCAGGAGGGGACAGGGGGCCCGCGACGAGCAGTACTTC
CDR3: CASRRGQGARDEQYF

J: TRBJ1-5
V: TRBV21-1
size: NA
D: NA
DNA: TGTGCCAGCAGTACCGGGACAGGGGTTCAGCCCCAGCATTTT
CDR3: CASSTGTGVQPQHF

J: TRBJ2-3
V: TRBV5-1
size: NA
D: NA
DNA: TGCGCCAGCAGCGGGGGGACCGGTAATACGCAGTATTTT
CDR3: CASSGGTGNTQYF

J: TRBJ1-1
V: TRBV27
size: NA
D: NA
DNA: TGTGCCAGCACCGCCAGAACAGGGTCGTACACTGAAGCTTTCTTT
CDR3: CASTARTGSYTEAFF

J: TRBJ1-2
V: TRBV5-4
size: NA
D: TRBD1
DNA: TGTGCCAGCAGCCAACAGGGGACCACCTATGGCTACACCTTC
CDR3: CASSQQGTTYGYTF

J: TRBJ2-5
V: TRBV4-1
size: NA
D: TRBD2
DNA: TGCGCCAGCAGCGTGGGACTAGCTTTGCGAGAGACCCAGTACTTC
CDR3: CASSVGLALRETQYF

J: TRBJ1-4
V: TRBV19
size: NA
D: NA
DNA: TGTGCCAGTCGGACTAGACACTCCTTTAATGAAAAACTGTTTTTT
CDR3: CASRTRHSFNEKLFF

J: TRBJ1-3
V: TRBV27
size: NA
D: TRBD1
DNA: TGTGCCAGGGGACAGCACAATAGAAACACCATATATTTT
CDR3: CARGQHNRNTIYF

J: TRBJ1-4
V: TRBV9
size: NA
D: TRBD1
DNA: TGTGCCAGCAGCTCTCGCGGACAGGGAGGGGAAAAACTGTTTTTT
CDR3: CASSSRGQGGEKLFF

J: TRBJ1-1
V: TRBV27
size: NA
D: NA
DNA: TGTGCCAGCAAGACAGTCGGGACTGAAGCTTTCTTT
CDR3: CASKTVGTEAFF

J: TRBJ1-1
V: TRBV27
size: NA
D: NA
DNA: TGTGCCAGCGGTCGGACTGCGAACACTGAAGCTTTCTTT
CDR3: CASGRTANTEAFF

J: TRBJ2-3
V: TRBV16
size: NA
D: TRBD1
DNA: TGTGCCAGCAGCCCGACAGGGGGCGTAGATACGCAGTATTTT
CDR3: CASSPTGGVDTQYF

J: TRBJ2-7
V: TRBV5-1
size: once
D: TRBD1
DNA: TGCGCCAGCAGACCAGGGACAGGGACATCGTACGAGCAGTACTTC
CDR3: CASRPGTGTSYEQYF

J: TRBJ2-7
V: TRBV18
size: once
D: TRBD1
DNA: TGTGCCAGCTCGCCTCAGGGACAGGTAATACACGAGCAGTACTTC
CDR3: CASSPQGQVIHEQYF

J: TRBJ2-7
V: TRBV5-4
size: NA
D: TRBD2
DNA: TGTGCCAGCAGCTTCGGGCTAGCGGTCGACGAGCAGTACTTC
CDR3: CASSFGLAVDEQYF

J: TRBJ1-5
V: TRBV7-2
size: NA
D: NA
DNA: TGTGCCAGCAGCTTAGCCGGGCAGCCCCAGCATTTT
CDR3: CASSLAGQPQHF

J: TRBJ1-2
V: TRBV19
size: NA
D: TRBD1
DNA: TGTGCCAGTAGTCCTCAAGGACAGGGGAACTATGGCTACACCTTC
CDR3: CASSPQGQGNYGYTF

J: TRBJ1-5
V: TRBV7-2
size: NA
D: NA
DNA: TGTGCCAGCAGCCCCTTCGACAGTCAGCCCCAGCATTTT
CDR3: CASSPFDSQPQHF

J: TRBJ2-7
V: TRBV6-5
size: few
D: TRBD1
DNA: TGTGCCAGCAGGACAGGGAGCTCCTACGAGCAGTACTTC
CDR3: CASRTGSSYEQYF

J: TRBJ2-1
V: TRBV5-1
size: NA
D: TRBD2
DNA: TGCGCCAGCAGGCCGACTAGCGGGGGGACGCAGTTCTTC
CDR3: CASRPTSGGTQFF

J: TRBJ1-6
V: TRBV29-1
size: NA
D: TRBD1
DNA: TGCAGCGTTGCGGCAGGGGGTAATTCCCCCCTCCACTTT
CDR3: CSVAAGGNSPLHF

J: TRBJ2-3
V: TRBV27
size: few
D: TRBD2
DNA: TGTGCCAGCAGTTTAATCAGCGGGGGGTCAGATACGCAGTATTTT
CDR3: CASSLISGGSDTQYF